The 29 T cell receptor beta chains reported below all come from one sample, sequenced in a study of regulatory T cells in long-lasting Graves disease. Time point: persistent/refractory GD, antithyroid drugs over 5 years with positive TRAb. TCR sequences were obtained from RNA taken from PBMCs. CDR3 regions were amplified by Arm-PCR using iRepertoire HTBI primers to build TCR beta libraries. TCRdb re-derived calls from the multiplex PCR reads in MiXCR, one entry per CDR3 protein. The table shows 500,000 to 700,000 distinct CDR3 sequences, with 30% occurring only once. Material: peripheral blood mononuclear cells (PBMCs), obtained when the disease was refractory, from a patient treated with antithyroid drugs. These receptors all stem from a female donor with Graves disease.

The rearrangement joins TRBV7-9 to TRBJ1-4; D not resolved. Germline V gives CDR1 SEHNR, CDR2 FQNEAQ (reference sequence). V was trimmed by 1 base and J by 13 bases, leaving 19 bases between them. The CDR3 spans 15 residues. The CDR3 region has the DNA TGTGCCAGCAGCTTAGGGGGTGCGACGGCGGGCGGACTGTTTTTT. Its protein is CASSLGGATAGGLFF.

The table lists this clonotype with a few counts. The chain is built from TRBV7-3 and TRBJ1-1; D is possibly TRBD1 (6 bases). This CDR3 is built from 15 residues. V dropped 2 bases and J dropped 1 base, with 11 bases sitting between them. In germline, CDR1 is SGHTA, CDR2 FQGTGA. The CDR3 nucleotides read TGTGCCAGCAGCTTATTCACAGGGCCGAACACTGAAGCTTTCTTT. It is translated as CASSLFTGPNTEAFF.

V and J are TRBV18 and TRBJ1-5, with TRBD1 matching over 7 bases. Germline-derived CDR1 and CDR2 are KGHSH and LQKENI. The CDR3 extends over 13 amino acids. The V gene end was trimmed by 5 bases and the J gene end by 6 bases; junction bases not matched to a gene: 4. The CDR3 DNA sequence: TGTGCCAGCTCAAAGGGGGCGAGTCAGCCCCAGCATTTT. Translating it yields CASSKGASQPQHF.

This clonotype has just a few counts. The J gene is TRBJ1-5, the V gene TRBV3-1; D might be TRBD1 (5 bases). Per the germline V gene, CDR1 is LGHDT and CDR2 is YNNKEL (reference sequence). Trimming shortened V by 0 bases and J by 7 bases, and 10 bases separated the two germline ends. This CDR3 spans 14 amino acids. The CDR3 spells CASSQDRGIQPQHF. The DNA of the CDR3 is TGTGCCAGCAGCCAAGATCGGGGGATCCAGCCCCAGCATTTT.

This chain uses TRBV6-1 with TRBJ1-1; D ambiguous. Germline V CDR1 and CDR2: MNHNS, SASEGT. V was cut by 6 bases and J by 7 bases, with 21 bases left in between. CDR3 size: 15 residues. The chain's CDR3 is CASSSMTHLRGEAFF. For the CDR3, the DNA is TGTGCCAGCAGCTCCATGACCCACCTGAGAGGTGAAGCTTTCTTT.

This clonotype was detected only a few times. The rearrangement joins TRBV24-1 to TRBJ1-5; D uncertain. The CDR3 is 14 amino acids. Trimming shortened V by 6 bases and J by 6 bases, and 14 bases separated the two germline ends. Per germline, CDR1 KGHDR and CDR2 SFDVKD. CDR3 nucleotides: TGTGCCACCAGTCAGTTCGGGGATGGTCAGCCCCAGCATTTT. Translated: CATSQFGDGQPQHF.

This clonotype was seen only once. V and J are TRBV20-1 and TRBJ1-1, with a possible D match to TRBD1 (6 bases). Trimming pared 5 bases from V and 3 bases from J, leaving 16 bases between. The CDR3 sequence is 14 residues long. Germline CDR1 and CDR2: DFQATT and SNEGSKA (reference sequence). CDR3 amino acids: CSADVDRRDTEAFF. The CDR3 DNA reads TGCAGTGCTGATGTTGACAGGCGAGACACTGAAGCTTTCTTT.

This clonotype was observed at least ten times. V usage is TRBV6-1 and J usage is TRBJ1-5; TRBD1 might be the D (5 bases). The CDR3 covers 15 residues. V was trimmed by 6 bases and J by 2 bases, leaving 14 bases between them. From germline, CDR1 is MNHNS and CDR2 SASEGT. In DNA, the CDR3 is TGTGCCAGCAGGAAGACAGAAATCGGCAATCAGCCCCAGCATTTT. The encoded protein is CASRKTEIGNQPQHF.

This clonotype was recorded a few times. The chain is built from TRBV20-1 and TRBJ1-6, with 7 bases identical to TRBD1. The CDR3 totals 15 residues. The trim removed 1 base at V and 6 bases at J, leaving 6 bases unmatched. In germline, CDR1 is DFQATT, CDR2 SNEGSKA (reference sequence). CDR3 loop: CSARVGRGFNSPLHF. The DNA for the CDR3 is TGCAGTGCTAGAGTGGGCAGGGGGTTTAATTCACCCCTCCACTTT.

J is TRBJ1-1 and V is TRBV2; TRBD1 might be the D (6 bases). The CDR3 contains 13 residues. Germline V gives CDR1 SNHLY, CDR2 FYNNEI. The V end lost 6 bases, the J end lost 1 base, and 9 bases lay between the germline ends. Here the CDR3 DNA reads TGTGCCAGCAGAGCGGGACAGAACACTGAAGCTTTCTTT. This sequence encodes CASRAGQNTEAFF.

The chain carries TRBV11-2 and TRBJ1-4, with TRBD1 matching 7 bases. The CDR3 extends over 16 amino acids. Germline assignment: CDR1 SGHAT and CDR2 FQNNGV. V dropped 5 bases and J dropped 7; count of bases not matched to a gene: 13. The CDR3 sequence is CASSRLVGDRSEKLFF. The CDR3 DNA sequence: TGTGCCAGCAGCCGTCTCGTGGGGGACAGAAGTGAAAAACTGTTTTTT.

The CDR3: CASSSGGLGGYTF. For the CDR3, the DNA is TGTGCCAGCAGCTCCGGCGGATTAGGTGGCTACACCTTC. The chain has TRBV7-9 and TRBJ1-2; D unresolved. CDR1 SEHNR and CDR2 FQNEAQ come from the germline V gene (reference sequence). The CDR3 has 13 amino acids. Trimming took 4 bases from V and 7 from J, leaving 13 bases between them.

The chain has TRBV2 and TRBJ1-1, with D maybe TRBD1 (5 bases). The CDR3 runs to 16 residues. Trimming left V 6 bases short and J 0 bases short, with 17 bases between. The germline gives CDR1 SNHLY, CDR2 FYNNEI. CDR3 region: CASSGTGSEMNTEAFF. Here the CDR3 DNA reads TGTGCCAGCAGCGGTACAGGAAGCGAAATGAACACTGAAGCTTTCTTT. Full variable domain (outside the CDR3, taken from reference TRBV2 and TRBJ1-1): EPEVTQTPSHQVTQMGQEVILRCVPISNHLYFYWYRQILGQKVEFLVSFYNNEISEKSEIFDDQFSVERPDGSNFTLKIRSTKLEDSAMYFCASSGTGSEMNTEAFFGQGTRLTVV.

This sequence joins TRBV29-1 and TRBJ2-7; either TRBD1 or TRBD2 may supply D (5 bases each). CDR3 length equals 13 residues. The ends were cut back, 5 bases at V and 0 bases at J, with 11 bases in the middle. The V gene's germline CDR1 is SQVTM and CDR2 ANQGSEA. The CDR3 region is CSVIPGPSYEQYF. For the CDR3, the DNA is TGCAGCGTTATTCCGGGGCCCTCCTACGAGCAGTACTTC.

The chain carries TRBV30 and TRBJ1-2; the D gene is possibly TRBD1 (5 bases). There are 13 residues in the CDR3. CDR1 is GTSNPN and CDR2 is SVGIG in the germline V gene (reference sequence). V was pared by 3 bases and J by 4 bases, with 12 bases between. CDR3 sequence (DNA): TGTGCCTGGAGCGCAGACAGCAGCTATGGCTACACCTTC. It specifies CAWSADSSYGYTF.

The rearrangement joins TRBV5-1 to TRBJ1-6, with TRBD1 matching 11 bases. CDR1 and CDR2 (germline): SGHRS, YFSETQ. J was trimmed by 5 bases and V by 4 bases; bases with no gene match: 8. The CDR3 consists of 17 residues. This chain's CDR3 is CASSPWTGGQDNSPLHF. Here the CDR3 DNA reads TGCGCCAGCAGCCCTTGGACAGGGGGCCAGGATAATTCACCCCTCCACTTT.

CDR3 DNA sequence: TGTGCCAGCAGGGCCCGGGGTTTTGTGAGCTCCTACGAGCAGTACTTC. Protein product: CASRARGFVSSYEQYF. This chain links TRBV28 with TRBJ2-7; TRBD2 might be the D (5 bases). The CDR3 is 16 residues long. Germline CDR1 reads MDHEN; CDR2 reads SYDVKM. Trimming removed 6 bases at V and 0 bases at J, with 18 bases between.

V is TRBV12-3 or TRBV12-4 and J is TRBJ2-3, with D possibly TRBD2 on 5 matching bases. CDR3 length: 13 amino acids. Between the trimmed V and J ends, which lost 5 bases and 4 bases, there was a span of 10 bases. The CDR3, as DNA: TGTGCCAGCAGTGGACTCAGCTCAGATACGCAGTATTTT. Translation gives CASSGLSSDTQYF.

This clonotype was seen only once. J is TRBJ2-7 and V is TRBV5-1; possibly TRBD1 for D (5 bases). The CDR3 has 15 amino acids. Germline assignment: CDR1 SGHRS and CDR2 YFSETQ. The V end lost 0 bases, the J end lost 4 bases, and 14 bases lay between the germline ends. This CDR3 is CASSLEGPQGYEQYF. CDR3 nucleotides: TGCGCCAGCAGCTTGGAGGGGCCCCAGGGTTACGAGCAGTACTTC.

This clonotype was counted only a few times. The CDR3 DNA follows: TGTGCCAGCAGCCTCTCGCGGGCCCCCGGAGAGCAGTACTTC. Its translation is CASSLSRAPGEQYF. V is TRBV7-3 and J is TRBJ2-7, with a tentative D call TRBD2 (5 bases). Germline loops: CDR1 SGHTA, CDR2 FQGTGA. The CDR3 runs to 14 residues. Trimming took off 5 bases at V and 7 bases at J, with 18 bases between the two ends.

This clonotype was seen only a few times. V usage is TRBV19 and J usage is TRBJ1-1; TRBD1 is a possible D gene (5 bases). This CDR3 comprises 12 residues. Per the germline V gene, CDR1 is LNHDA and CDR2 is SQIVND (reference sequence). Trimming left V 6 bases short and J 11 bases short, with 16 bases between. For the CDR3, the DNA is TGTGCCAGTAGGGCGGAGGGGTGGTATGCTTTCTTT. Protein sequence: CASRAEGWYAFF.

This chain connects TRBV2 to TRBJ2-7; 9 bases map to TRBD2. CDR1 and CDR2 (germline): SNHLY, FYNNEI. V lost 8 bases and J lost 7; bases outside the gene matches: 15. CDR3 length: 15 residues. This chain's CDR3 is CASSSSTSGFGEQYF. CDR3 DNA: TGTGCCAGCTCGTCTTCGACTAGCGGTTTCGGGGAGCAGTACTTC.

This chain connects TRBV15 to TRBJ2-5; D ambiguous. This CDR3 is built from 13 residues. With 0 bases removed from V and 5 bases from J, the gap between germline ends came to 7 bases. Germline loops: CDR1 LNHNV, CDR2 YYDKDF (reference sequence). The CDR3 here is CATSRDVSETQYF. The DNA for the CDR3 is TGTGCCACCAGCAGAGATGTGAGTGAGACCCAGTACTTC.

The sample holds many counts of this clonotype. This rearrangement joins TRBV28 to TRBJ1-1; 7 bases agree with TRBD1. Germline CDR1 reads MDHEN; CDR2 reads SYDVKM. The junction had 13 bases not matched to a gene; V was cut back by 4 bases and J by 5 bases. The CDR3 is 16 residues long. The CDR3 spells CASSSGTVISGTEAFF. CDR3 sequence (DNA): TGTGCCAGCAGTTCTGGGACAGTCATCTCGGGGACTGAAGCTTTCTTT.

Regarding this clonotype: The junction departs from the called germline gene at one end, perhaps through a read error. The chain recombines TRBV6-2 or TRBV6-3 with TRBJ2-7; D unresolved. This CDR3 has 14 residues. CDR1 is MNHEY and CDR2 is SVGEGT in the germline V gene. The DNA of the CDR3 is TGTGCCAGCAGCTACTACCGGACGAATGACGAGCAGTACTTC. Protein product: CASSYYRTNDEQYF.

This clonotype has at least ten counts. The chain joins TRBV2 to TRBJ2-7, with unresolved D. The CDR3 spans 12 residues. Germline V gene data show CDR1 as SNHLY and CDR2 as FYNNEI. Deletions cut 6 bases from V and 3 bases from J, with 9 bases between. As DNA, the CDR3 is TGTGCCAGCAGCTCCGGAAACTACGAGCAGTACTTC. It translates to CASSSGNYEQYF.

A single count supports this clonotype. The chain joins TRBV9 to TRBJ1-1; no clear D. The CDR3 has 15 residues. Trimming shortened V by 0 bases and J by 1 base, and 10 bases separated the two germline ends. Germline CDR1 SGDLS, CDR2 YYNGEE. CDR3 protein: CASSVAPMKNTEAFF. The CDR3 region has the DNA TGTGCCAGCAGCGTAGCCCCGATGAAGAACACTGAAGCTTTCTTT. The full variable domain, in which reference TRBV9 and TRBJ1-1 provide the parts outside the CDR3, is DSGVTQTPKHLITATGQRVTLRCSPRSGDLSVYWYQQSLDQGLQFLIQYYNGEERAKGNILERFSAQQFPDLHSELNLSSLELGDSALYFCASSVAPMKNTEAFFGQGTRLTVV.

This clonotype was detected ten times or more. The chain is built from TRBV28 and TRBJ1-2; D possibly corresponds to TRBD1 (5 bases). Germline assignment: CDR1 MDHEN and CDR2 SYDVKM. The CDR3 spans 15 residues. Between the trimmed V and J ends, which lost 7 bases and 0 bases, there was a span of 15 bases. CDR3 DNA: TGTGCCAGCACTTTCCGATTGACAGCTAACTATGGCTACACCTTC. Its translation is CASTFRLTANYGYTF.

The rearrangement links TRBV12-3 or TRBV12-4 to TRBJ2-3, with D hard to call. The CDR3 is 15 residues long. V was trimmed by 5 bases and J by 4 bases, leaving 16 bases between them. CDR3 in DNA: TGTGCCAGCAGTCCCCAGCAACCCGGAGCAGATACGCAGTATTTT. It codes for CASSPQQPGADTQYF.